This T cell receptor beta chain was sequenced for a study of CD8 T cells in Susac syndrome. Germline V lookup: CDR1 MGHRA, CDR2 YSYEKL. The CDR3 runs 12 residues. Trimming took off 1 base at V and 2 bases at J, with 0 bases between the two ends. Random hexamers primed reverse transcription of about 0.45 to 1 ug RNA. TCRdb fed the immunoSEQ multiplex PCR reads into MiXCR, producing one record per CDR3 protein. This repertoire shows about 130,000 distinct CDR3 sequences, 85% to 95% found once; its top ten account for approximately 0.31%. Sequenced sample: CD8+ T cells from PBMCs. The rearrangement links TRBV4-1 to TRBJ2-1; D remains ambiguous. This sequence was found in a human donor with multiple sclerosis. The CDR3 DNA sequence: TGCGCCAGCAGCCAAGCCTACAATGAGCAGTTCTTC. Amino acid sequence: CASSQAYNEQFF.